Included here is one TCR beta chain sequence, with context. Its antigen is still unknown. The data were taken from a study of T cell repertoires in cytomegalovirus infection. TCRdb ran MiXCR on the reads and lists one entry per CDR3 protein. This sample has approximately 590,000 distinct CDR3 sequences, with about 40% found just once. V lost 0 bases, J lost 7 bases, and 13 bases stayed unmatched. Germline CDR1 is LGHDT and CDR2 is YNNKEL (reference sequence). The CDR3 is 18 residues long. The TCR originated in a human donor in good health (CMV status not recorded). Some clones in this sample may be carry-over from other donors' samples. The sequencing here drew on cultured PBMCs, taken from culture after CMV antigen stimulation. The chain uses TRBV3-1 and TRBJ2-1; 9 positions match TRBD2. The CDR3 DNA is TGTGCCAGCAGCCAAGAGAGGGAACCGGGACTAGCAGCAAATGAGCAGTTCTTC. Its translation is CASSQEREPGLAANEQFF.